The sample holds many counts of the clone carrying this TCR beta chain. The antigen remains undetermined. This specimen belongs to a study of T-cell memory formation after mild COVID-19. Study overall: Clusters were largely donor specific.

5'RACE with constant-segment primers built TCRalpha and TCRbeta cDNA libraries with UMIs. TCRdb recomputed calls from the 5' RACE reads with MiXCR, one row per CDR3 protein. The table shows some 150,000 distinct CDR3 sequences, with roughly 6.3% occurring only once. Study outcomes and limitations: The study detected some responding clones in pre-infection memory, suggesting cross-reactive memory joined. SARS-CoV-2 specificity of second-wave clones peaking day 37 was unconfirmed.

The receptor was derived from an adult woman who had mild COVID-19 (a few samples of this study predate the infection). Cell type and time point are not known. Sequencing was carried out using PBMCs or a T cell subset sorted from them (not recorded which).

The CDR3: CASSLSGGDGEQYF. Here the CDR3 DNA reads TGTGCCAGCAGCCTCAGCGGGGGGGATGGCGAGCAGTACTTC. V gene TRBV12-3 or TRBV12-4 combines with J gene TRBJ2-7; 10 bases line up with TRBD2. This CDR3 has 14 residues. With 6 bases clipped from V and 6 bases from J, the junction kept 8 bases outside the gene matches.